A selection of T cell receptor beta chains follows, all from one sample in a study of blood T cells in healthy people across ages. One entry per CDR3 protein results from TCRdb running MiXCR on the 5' RACE reads. The sample lists under 850,000 distinct CDR3 sequences, 36% occurring once. Sequencing was done on a sample of blood. All receptors derive from a man aged 18 to 35 in good health. Each CDR3 is given with its conserved first and last residue. A D gene is named only where the DNA matches it firmly. Rows give clone size only sometimes, using once, few, many, or a class for an expanded clone.

v_call: TRBV10-3
d_call: -
cdr3_length: 15
j_call: TRBJ2-5
clone_size: -
cdr3_nt: TGTGCCATCAGTGAGGGTTTCCTCAAGGAGGAGACCCAGTACTTC
cdr3_aa: CAISEGFLKEETQYF

v_call: TRBV12-3/TRBV12-4
d_call: -
cdr3_length: 15
j_call: TRBJ1-2
clone_size: -
cdr3_nt: TGTGCCAGCAGGTTAGGAGGGACTTTAGGCGATGGCTACACCTTC
cdr3_aa: CASRLGGTLGDGYTF

v_call: TRBV7-2
d_call: -
cdr3_length: 13
j_call: TRBJ2-3
clone_size: -
cdr3_nt: TGTGCCAGCAGACAGGCTAGCACAGATACGCAGTATTTT
cdr3_aa: CASRQASTDTQYF

v_call: TRBV11-3
d_call: TRBD1
cdr3_length: 15
j_call: TRBJ2-3
clone_size: -
cdr3_nt: TGTGCCAGCAGCTCGACAGGGGACCTGATTAGTACGCAGTATTTT
cdr3_aa: CASSSTGDLISTQYF

v_call: TRBV12-3/TRBV12-4
d_call: TRBD1
cdr3_length: 15
j_call: TRBJ1-5
clone_size: -
cdr3_nt: TGTGCCAGCAGCCACAGAACAGGGGGCAATCAGCCCCAGCATTTT
cdr3_aa: CASSHRTGGNQPQHF

v_call: TRBV7-2
d_call: -
cdr3_length: 14
j_call: TRBJ2-5
clone_size: -
cdr3_nt: TGTGCCAGCAGCTCCCCAAACAACTACAATGAGCAGTACTTC
cdr3_aa: CASSSPNNYNEQYF

v_call: TRBV5-1
d_call: -
cdr3_length: 12
j_call: TRBJ1-1
clone_size: -
cdr3_nt: TGCGCCAGCAGCTTGGAGGGGCCCGAAGCTTTCTTT
cdr3_aa: CASSLEGPEAFF

v_call: TRBV7-9
d_call: -
cdr3_length: 12
j_call: TRBJ2-7
clone_size: -
cdr3_nt: TGTGCCAGCAGCTTAGAGGAAATCGAGCAGTACTTC
cdr3_aa: CASSLEEIEQYF

v_call: TRBV4-2
d_call: TRBD1
cdr3_length: 15
j_call: TRBJ2-7
clone_size: -
cdr3_nt: TGTGCCAGCAGCCCGAAAGGGACAGCCCCTCAGGAGCAGTACTTC
cdr3_aa: CASSPKGTAPQEQYF

v_call: TRBV4-2
d_call: -
cdr3_length: 15
j_call: TRBJ1-1
clone_size: -
cdr3_nt: TGTACCAGCAGCCAAGATAGGAGGGGGAACACTGAAGCTTTCTTT
cdr3_aa: CTSSQDRRGNTEAFF

v_call: TRBV7-2
d_call: -
cdr3_length: 14
j_call: TRBJ2-1
clone_size: few
cdr3_nt: TGTGCCAGCAGCTTGGTGGGGGACACCAATGAGCAGTTCTTC
cdr3_aa: CASSLVGDTNEQFF

v_call: TRBV10-3
d_call: -
cdr3_length: 15
j_call: TRBJ1-2
clone_size: -
cdr3_nt: TGTGCCACCCACTACGACAAGGGAACGAACTATGGCTACACCTTC
cdr3_aa: CATHYDKGTNYGYTF

v_call: TRBV7-9
d_call: -
cdr3_length: 14
j_call: TRBJ2-5
clone_size: -
cdr3_nt: TGTGCCAGCAACTTAGCTGGGGGACAAGAGACCCAGTACTTC
cdr3_aa: CASNLAGGQETQYF

v_call: TRBV6-2/TRBV6-3
d_call: -
cdr3_length: 12
j_call: TRBJ1-2
clone_size: -
cdr3_nt: TGTGCCAGCACCGAGTCGGGGTATGGCTACACCTTC
cdr3_aa: CASTESGYGYTF

v_call: TRBV5-4
d_call: -
cdr3_length: 15
j_call: TRBJ1-6
clone_size: -
cdr3_nt: TGTGCCAGCAGCTTGGACGGACAGAATTATTCACCCCTCCACTTT
cdr3_aa: CASSLDGQNYSPLHF

v_call: TRBV12-3/TRBV12-4
d_call: TRBD2
cdr3_length: 15
j_call: TRBJ2-3
clone_size: many
cdr3_nt: TGTGCCAGCGGGGGGGGTTTGATCAGCACAGATACGCAGTATTTT
cdr3_aa: CASGGGLISTDTQYF